Below, 17 T cell receptor beta chains from the same sample are listed, as sequenced in a study of graft-versus-host responses after intestinal transplantation (dated by TCRdb to the early 2020s). Libraries were prepared through the immunoSEQ multiplex PCR assay. Held by TCRdb, this immuneACCESS table contains in-frame sequences only and omits some clones. Under half of the omission traces to an unresolved V gene where checked; the cause of the rest is unknown. This sample gives some 18,000 clones in total; around 38% of them show up just once. The ten biggest clones cover approximately 0.84% of the sample. In light of the paper, this sample's time point label describes: cells obtained before transplantation from donor or recipient. Here the sequenced sample was alloreactive CD4+ T cells from a mixed lymphocyte reaction culture, taken before intestinal transplant. Sample cell subset or site, as interpreted from the label and publication: CFSE-low proliferating T cells sorted from roughly six-day pre-transplant mixed lymphocyte reaction (GvH or HvG direction). Receptors originate from a human patient who received an intestinal transplant.

This clone showed up just once. CDR3 region: CASSLEGPDTQYF. CDR3 DNA: TGTGCCAGCAGCTTAGAGGGCCCAGATACGCAGTATTTT. The rearrangement uses TRBV13 and TRBJ2-3; D uncertain. The CDR3 runs to 13 residues. The germline V gene encodes CDR1 PRHDT and CDR2 FYEKMQ (reference sequence). Trimming shortened V by 1 base and J by 4 bases, and 6 bases separated the two germline ends.

V usage is TRBV5-1 and J usage is TRBJ2-7, with 8 nucleotides matching TRBD2. Germline V gives CDR1 SGHRS, CDR2 YFSETQ. V lost 0 bases, J lost 2 bases, and 4 bases stayed unmatched. This CDR3 spans 15 amino acids. This chain's CDR3 is CASSLERGFTYEQYF. As DNA, the CDR3 is TGCGCCAGCAGCTTGGAGCGGGGGTTCACCTACGAGCAGTACTTC.

This clone has just one count. The rearrangement uses TRBV6-6 and TRBJ2-7; TRBD1 aligns across 9 bases. With V trimmed by 6 bases and J by 3 bases, 9 bases remained unmatched. Germline V gives CDR1 MNHNY, CDR2 SVGAGI (reference sequence). The CDR3 runs 15 residues. CDR3 protein: CASSQTGGSLYEQYF. Written as DNA, the CDR3 is TGTGCCAGCAGCCAAACAGGGGGCTCCCTCTACGAGCAGTACTTC.

The chain has TRBV27 and TRBJ1-1; the D gene is possibly TRBD1 (6 bases). Trimming shortened V by 8 bases and J by 3 bases, and 16 bases separated the two germline ends. Per the germline V gene, CDR1 is MNHEY and CDR2 is SMNVEV (reference sequence). This CDR3 is 14 amino acids long. This CDR3 is CASRWAQGDTEAFF. The CDR3 DNA reads TGTGCCAGCCGATGGGCACAGGGTGACACTGAAGCTTTCTTT.

The J gene is TRBJ1-6, the V gene TRBV19; the D gene is possibly TRBD1 (6 bases). This CDR3 spans 16 amino acids. V was pared by 6 bases and J by 6 bases, with 18 bases between. Looked up from germline, CDR1 is LNHDA and CDR2 is SQIVND (reference sequence). CDR3 bases: TGTGCCAGTAGGCTGCATTGGACAGTAACTAATTCACCCCTCCACTTT. It translates to CASRLHWTVTNSPLHF.

The sample holds a few counts of this clone. The chain combines TRBV9 with TRBJ2-1, with TRBD2 identical over 11 bases. The CDR3 runs 15 residues. The junction had 1 base not matched to a gene; V was cut back by 3 bases and J by 2 bases. Germline CDR1 reads SGDLS; CDR2 reads YYNGEE. CDR3 region: CASSETSGAYNEQFF. Written as DNA, the CDR3 is TGTGCCAGCAGCGAGACTAGCGGGGCCTACAATGAGCAGTTCTTC.

This clone was counted a few times. J is TRBJ1-5 and V is TRBV6-5; TRBD1 matches at 9 bases. CDR1 and CDR2 (germline): MNHEY, SVGAGI. The CDR3 has 14 amino acids. V lost 4 bases, J lost 6 bases, and 4 bases stayed unmatched. The CDR3 is CASSSTGGGQPQHF. CDR3 sequence (DNA): TGTGCCAGCAGTTCAACAGGGGGCGGTCAGCCCCAGCATTTT.

V usage is TRBV29-1 and J usage is TRBJ2-1; D unclear. Germline V gives CDR1 SQVTM, CDR2 ANQGSEA. This CDR3 region has 8 residues. Trimming cost V 6 bases and J 12 bases, with 6 bases left between them. CDR3 coding DNA: TGCAGCGTCCCCATGCAGTTCTTC. Translation gives CSVPMQFF.

This clone has only a few counts. The chain carries TRBV27 and TRBJ2-7, with D perhaps TRBD1 or TRBD2 (6 bases each). Trimming took 5 bases from V and 0 from J, leaving 17 bases between them. In germline, CDR1 is MNHEY, CDR2 SMNVEV (reference sequence). CDR3 size: 16 residues. Written as DNA, the CDR3 is TGTGCCAGCAGTCTGGAGGGGGGAACCCACTCCTACGAGCAGTACTTC. Translating gives CASSLEGGTHSYEQYF.

This clone occurred a few times. V is TRBV2 and J is TRBJ1-2; D might be TRBD1 (6 bases). The CDR3 runs 14 residues. The V gene's germline CDR1 is SNHLY and CDR2 FYNNEI. Trimming cost V 6 bases and J 3 bases, with 14 bases left between them. The CDR3 loop is CASRAGQSDYGYTF. The CDR3 coding sequence is TGTGCCAGCAGGGCCGGACAGAGTGACTATGGCTACACCTTC.

The rearrangement uses TRBV5-1 and TRBJ1-1, with TRBD1 as a possible D gene (5 bases). The V gene lost 4 bases and the J gene lost 4 bases, with 17 bases spanning the gap. The CDR3 extends over 15 amino acids. Germline lookup yields CDR1 SGHRS and CDR2 YFSETQ. Here the CDR3 reads CASSPRRGAVTEAFF. The CDR3, as DNA: TGCGCCAGCAGCCCGCGACGAGGGGCTGTCACTGAAGCTTTCTTT. The complete variable domain, with remaining parts taken from reference TRBV5-1 and TRBJ1-1, reads KAGVTQTPRYLIKTRGQQVTLSCSPISGHRSVSWYQQTPGQGLQFLFEYFSETQRNKGNFPGRFSGRQFSNSRSEMNVSTLELGDSALYLCASSPRRGAVTEAFFGQGTRLTVV.

This clone was recorded a few times. V usage is TRBV27 and J usage is TRBJ2-5; weak D call: TRBD1 (5 bases). Per germline, CDR1 MNHEY and CDR2 SMNVEV (reference sequence). V lost 3 bases, J lost 2 bases, and 16 bases lay in between. The CDR3 covers 16 residues. CDR3 DNA sequence: TGTGCCAGCAGTTTCGGGCAGGGCTGGCCTCAAGAGACCCAGTACTTC. As protein: CASSFGQGWPQETQYF.

This clone counts as medium-sized. The gene calls are TRBV6-5 and TRBJ1-1; the D is unclear. V lost 0 bases and J 3 bases, leaving 11 bases between the germline ends. Germline V gene sequence: CDR1 MNHEY, CDR2 SVGAGI. The CDR3 is 15 residues long. The CDR3 region is CASSYSTGFDTEAFF. The CDR3 DNA follows: TGTGCCAGCAGTTACTCGACTGGGTTTGACACTGAAGCTTTCTTT.

The sample holds a few counts of this clone. This chain connects TRBV7-7 to TRBJ2-1; D assignment may be TRBD1 or TRBD2 (6 bases each). Trimming took off 1 base at V and 8 bases at J, with 12 bases between the two ends. Germline assignment: CDR1 SSHAT and CDR2 FNYEAQ (reference sequence). The length of the CDR3 is 14 residues. The CDR3: CASSLGGAIDEQFF. CDR3 sequence (DNA): TGTGCCAGCAGCTTAGGGGGGGCCATCGATGAGCAGTTCTTC.

The rearrangement joins TRBV5-4 to TRBJ2-5, with D perhaps TRBD2 (7 bases). The CDR3 is 15 residues long. CDR1 is SGHNT, CDR2 YYREEE, per germline (reference sequence). The V and J ends lost 2 bases and 3 bases respectively, with 14 bases between them. The CDR3 nucleotides are TGTGCCAGCAGCTTAGGGGGGGGCAGGGAAGAGACCCAGTACTTC. It is translated as CASSLGGGREETQYF.

The chain carries TRBV5-5 and TRBJ1-1; D possibly corresponds to TRBD1 (5 bases). Germline CDR1 and CDR2: SGHKS and YYEKEE (reference sequence). This CDR3 has 14 amino acids. The V end lost 4 bases, the J end lost 3 bases, and 13 bases lay between the germline ends. CDR3 nucleotides: TGTGCCAGCAGCCGAGGGGAGACGTACACTGAAGCTTTCTTT. This codes for CASSRGETYTEAFF.

This clone was seen a few times. V gene TRBV5-1 combines with J gene TRBJ2-7, with D unclear. The CDR3 is made up of 13 amino acids. V was shortened by 1 base and J by 1 base, with 6 bases between the two germline ends. Germline V gene sequence: CDR1 SGHRS, CDR2 YFSETQ. Here the CDR3 DNA reads TGCGCCAGCAGCTTGTTTTCTTCCTACGAGCAGTACTTC. Amino acids: CASSLFSSYEQYF.